Listed below are T cell receptor beta chains from one sample, sequenced in a study of T cell responses to AZD1222 COVID-19 vaccine. Method: immunoSEQ multiplex PCR; TCRdb's copy keeps in-frame clones and lacks some. Of around 100,000 clones in the sample, 90% to 95% are singletons; the top ten hold about 41%. Sequencing used peripheral blood, obtained on day 0 of AZD1222 vaccination. The source is an adult in good health. The CDR3 runs from the conserved cysteine through the conserved F or W. D genes are given only for firm matches. Some rows mark clone size as missing; the rest say once, few, many or name a class of expanded clone.

len,j_gene,v_gene,d_gene,abundance,CDR3nt,CDR3aa
18,TRBJ2-2,TRBV7-2,.,.,TGTGCCAGCAGGCCACCCCTGGGGGGGGGCGGGAACACCGGGGAGCTGTTTTTT,CASRPPLGGGGNTGELFF
15,TRBJ2-1,TRBV27,.,once,TGTGCCAGCAGTTTAGGGACTTTAAACTACAATGAGCAGTTCTTC,CASSLGTLNYNEQFF
13,TRBJ2-1,TRBV7-3,.,.,TGTGCCAGCAGCTTAAGCGGGTACAATGAGCAGTTCTTC,CASSLSGYNEQFF
16,TRBJ1-6,TRBV19,.,.,TGTGCCAGTAGTATCGGCGGTAACCTTAATAATTCACCCCTCCACTTT,CASSIGGNLNNSPLHF
13,TRBJ2-7,TRBV7-6,.,.,TGTGCCAGCAGCTCTCTTGGATGGGTCGAGCAGTACTTC,CASSSLGWVEQYF
14,TRBJ1-1,TRBV30,TRBD1,once,TGTGCCTGTTCACAGGGGGGGACGAACACTGAAGCTTTCTTT,CACSQGGTNTEAFF
16,TRBJ2-3,TRBV18,TRBD2,.,TGTGCCAGCTCACCCGGTTCTAGCGGGAGCACAGATACGCAGTATTTT,CASSPGSSGSTDTQYF
15,TRBJ2-3,TRBV19,TRBD2,.,TGTGCCACCCAGGGACTAGCGGGAAGCACAGATACGCAGTATTTT,CATQGLAGSTDTQYF
14,TRBJ2-3,TRBV6-1,.,.,TGTGCCAGCAGTGAACGGCTCGGGGTAGATACGCAGTATTTT,CASSERLGVDTQYF
15,TRBJ2-2,TRBV4-3,.,.,TGCGCCAGCAGCCAAGATCTGGCCGAGGGCGGGGAGCTGTTTTTT,CASSQDLAEGGELFF
16,TRBJ2-5,TRBV24-1,TRBD2,.,TGTGCCACCAGTGAGTCTGGGGCGGGAGTAGGAGAGACCCAGTACTTC,CATSESGAGVGETQYF
15,TRBJ2-7,TRBV5-5,.,.,TGTGCCAGCAGCTTTCGACAGGATCCACTCTACGAGCAGTACTTC,CASSFRQDPLYEQYF
13,TRBJ2-7,TRBV29-1,.,once,TGCAGCGTTGAGGGGCAGGGAATGTACGAGCAGTACTTC,CSVEGQGMYEQYF
15,TRBJ1-3,TRBV7-2,.,.,TGTGCCAGCAGCTTAGTCCAGCCCTCTGGAAACACCATATATTTT,CASSLVQPSGNTIYF
16,TRBJ2-2,TRBV28,TRBD1,.,TGTGCCAGCAGTATAACCGGGACAGGGGGCCGCGGGGAGCTGTTTTTT,CASSITGTGGRGELFF
15,TRBJ1-2,TRBV4-1,.,many,TGCGCCAGCAGCCCTCCTAACGAGGGGAACTATGGCTACACCTTC,CASSPPNEGNYGYTF
14,TRBJ2-1,TRBV7-2,TRBD2,.,TGTGCCAGCAGCTTGACTAGCGGGGCCAATGAGCAGTTCTTC,CASSLTSGANEQFF